This record concerns one T cell receptor beta chain sequence. Its antigen is unidentified. This entry belongs to a study of T cells in Graves' hyperthyroidism and ophthalmopathy. The wider study: Peripheral blood was taken when the disease was first diagnosed, before any treatment began. General study findings and limits: Clonotypes that were expanded in thyroid above 0.001 mostly appeared in blood too. In validation, the model predicted ophthalmopathy. These predictions came a median around 5.9 months before onset. Patients with ophthalmopathy were separated from those with stable hyperthyroidism by a 13 V-J model.

The germline gives CDR1 SEHNR, CDR2 FQNEAQ (reference sequence). The CDR3 has 13 residues. Losses at the gene ends were 3 bases for V and 9 bases for J; bases not matched to a gene: 1. Amplification targeted TCR beta CDR3 regions from RNA transcripts. Primed by the HTBI set, a first-round RT-PCR was run on the TCR CDR3. MiXCR, applied by TCRdb to the multiplex PCR reads, yields one record per CDR3 protein. The sample carries about 530,000 distinct CDR3 sequences, roughly a sixth recorded once. The origin of this receptor is a woman aged 18-29 years with Graves' ophthalmopathy. The chain carries TRBV7-9 and TRBJ1-6; the match to TRBD1 covers 8 bases. The specimen sequenced was blood. CDR3 loop: CASSLGQVSPLHF. The CDR3 nucleotides read TGTGCCAGCAGCTTGGGACAGGTTTCACCCCTCCACTTT. Together with reference TRBV7-9 and TRBJ1-6, the CDR3 gives the full variable domain: DTGVSQNPRHKITKRGQNVTFRCDPISEHNRLYWYRQTLGQGPEFLTYFQNEAQLEKSRLLSDRFSAERPKGSFSTLEIQRTEQGDSAMYLCASSLGQVSPLHFGNGTRLTVT.